A selection of T cell receptor beta chains follows, all from one sample in a study of blood T cell repertoires in COVID-19. Clones were read by immunoSEQ multiplex PCR, and TCRdb kept only the in-frame ones, dropping some. The table shows roughly 82,000 clones, with about 90% occurring only once. The sequenced material came from peripheral blood. These receptors all stem from a woman aged 50 to 60 in a cohort sampled during active COVID-19. Both conserved end residues are part of each CDR3. D genes are given only for firm matches. Size tells how often a clone was seen (once, few, many) or the class of an expanded clone, and some rows leave it out.

CDR3: CASSYLLGGHSPLHF
DNA: TGTGCCAGCAGTTATCTTTTGGGAGGGCATTCACCCCTCCACTTT
D: .
V: TRBV27
J: TRBJ1-6
size: .

CDR3: CATSREIAGVPSTDTQYF
DNA: TGTGCCACCAGCAGAGAGATAGCGGGAGTCCCTAGCACAGATACGCAGTATTTT
D: TRBD2
V: TRBV15
J: TRBJ2-3
size: .

CDR3: CASGTSGDERETQYF
DNA: TGTGCCAGCGGGACTAGCGGGGACGAACGGGAGACCCAGTACTTC
D: TRBD2
V: TRBV6-6
J: TRBJ2-5
size: .

CDR3: CASSLRRRYEQYF
DNA: TGTGCCAGCAGCTTGAGGAGGCGCTACGAGCAGTACTTC
D: .
V: TRBV5-6
J: TRBJ2-7
size: few

CDR3: CATSARGFNQPQHF
DNA: TGTGCCACCAGTGCTCGGGGGTTCAATCAGCCCCAGCATTTT
D: .
V: TRBV24-1
J: TRBJ1-5
size: .

CDR3: CATSRNKGRQAYNEQFF
DNA: TGTGCCACCAGCAGAAATAAGGGGAGGCAGGCCTACAATGAGCAGTTCTTC
D: .
V: TRBV15
J: TRBJ2-1
size: once

CDR3: CASSVDTSIYGYTF
DNA: TGTGCCAGCAGCGTGGACACGTCGATCTATGGCTACACCTTC
D: .
V: TRBV9
J: TRBJ1-2
size: .

CDR3: CASSQGAGEGNEQFF
DNA: TGCGCCAGCAGCCAAGGGGCAGGGGAGGGCAATGAGCAGTTCTTC
D: .
V: TRBV4-1
J: TRBJ2-1
size: .

CDR3: CASSLQSSGYSTDTQYF
DNA: TGTGCCAGCAGCTTACAATCCAGCGGGTATAGCACAGATACGCAGTATTTT
D: .
V: TRBV7-6
J: TRBJ2-3
size: .

CDR3: CASSSPSVGELFF
DNA: TGTGCCAGCAGCTCTCCTAGCGTTGGGGAGCTGTTTTTT
D: .
V: TRBV7-9
J: TRBJ2-2
size: .

CDR3: CASSPDRGEQYF
DNA: TGTGCCAGCAGCCCAGACAGGGGCGAGCAGTACTTC
D: TRBD1
V: TRBV9
J: TRBJ2-7
size: once

CDR3: CASSPPLSATTYNEQFF
DNA: TGCGCCAGCAGCCCCCCCCTTAGCGCCACGACCTACAATGAGCAGTTCTTC
D: .
V: TRBV4-1
J: TRBJ2-1
size: .

CDR3: CASSPRTVGSLANVLTF
DNA: TGTGCCAGCTCACCGAGGACAGTGGGCAGTCTGGCCAACGTCCTGACTTTC
D: .
V: TRBV18
J: TRBJ2-6
size: .

CDR3: CASSLNRDSSYNEQFF
DNA: TGTGCCAGCAGTTTAAACAGGGACAGCTCCTACAATGAGCAGTTCTTC
D: TRBD1
V: TRBV28
J: TRBJ2-1
size: .

CDR3: CASSEASFGAADTQYF
DNA: TGCGCCAGCAGTGAGGCTAGCTTTGGTGCAGCAGATACGCAGTATTTT
D: .
V: TRBV10-1
J: TRBJ2-3
size: .

CDR3: CASTSLNRGRSGNTIYF
DNA: TGTGCCAGCACTTCTCTTAACAGGGGAAGGTCCGGAAACACCATATATTTT
D: TRBD1
V: TRBV19
J: TRBJ1-3
size: .

CDR3: CASSLGVAGGSPLHF
DNA: TGTGCCAGCAGCTTGGGGGTTGCAGGAGGGTCACCCCTCCACTTT
D: .
V: TRBV5-6
J: TRBJ1-6
size: .

CDR3: CASSPGLAGAGDTQYF
DNA: TGCGCCAGCAGCCCAGGACTAGCGGGAGCGGGAGATACGCAGTATTTT
D: TRBD2
V: TRBV5-1
J: TRBJ2-3
size: .

CDR3: CASSFVSIYEAFF
DNA: TGTGCCAGCAGTTTCGTTTCGATCTACGAAGCTTTCTTT
D: .
V: TRBV28
J: TRBJ1-1
size: .

CDR3: CASSPRQLSYEQYF
DNA: TGTGCCAGCAGCCCCAGACAGCTCTCCTACGAGCAGTACTTC
D: .
V: TRBV6-6
J: TRBJ2-7
size: .

CDR3: CASSPPKGLAGAYEQFF
DNA: TGTGCCAGCTCACCACCGAAGGGACTAGCGGGGGCCTATGAGCAGTTCTTC
D: TRBD2
V: TRBV18
J: TRBJ2-1
size: once

CDR3: CASSLAGLLAGYTDTQYF
DNA: TGCGCCAGCAGCTTGGCGGGTCTGCTAGCGGGGTACACAGATACGCAGTATTTT
D: TRBD2
V: TRBV5-1
J: TRBJ2-3
size: .

CDR3: CATSRDQKVDEQYF
DNA: TGTGCCACCAGCAGAGATCAGAAAGTTGACGAGCAGTACTTC
D: .
V: TRBV15
J: TRBJ2-7
size: .

CDR3: CASSPGLGSGFNEQFF
DNA: TGTGCCAGCAGCCCTGGGTTAGGGTCGGGGTTCAATGAGCAGTTCTTC
D: .
V: TRBV11-2
J: TRBJ2-1
size: .

CDR3: CASSPAGGETQYF
DNA: TGTGCCAGCAGCCCGGCGGGGGGAGAGACCCAGTACTTC
D: TRBD2
V: TRBV5-5
J: TRBJ2-5
size: once

CDR3: CASSQGRGDTQYF
DNA: TGCGCCAGCAGCCAAGGTCGGGGAGATACGCAGTATTTT
D: .
V: TRBV4-1
J: TRBJ2-3
size: .

CDR3: CASTGAGGSTDTQYF
DNA: TGTGCCAGCACAGGTGCGGGAGGGAGCACAGATACGCAGTATTTT
D: TRBD2
V: TRBV6-5
J: TRBJ2-3
size: .

CDR3: CASSEGVPRMHF
DNA: TGTGCCAGTAGTGAAGGGGTCCCCCGAATGCATTTT
D: .
V: TRBV19
J: TRBJ1-1
size: once

CDR3: CASTQGTYEQYF
DNA: TGTGCCAGCACCCAGGGGACCTACGAGCAGTACTTC
D: .
V: TRBV28
J: TRBJ2-7
size: .

CDR3: CAWRSGEQFF
DNA: TGTGCCTGGAGGTCGGGTGAGCAGTTCTTC
D: .
V: TRBV30
J: TRBJ2-1
size: .

CDR3: CASSEGTSAQNTGELFF
DNA: TGCGCCAGCAGTGAGGGGACTAGCGCACAGAACACCGGGGAGCTGTTTTTT
D: TRBD2
V: TRBV10-1
J: TRBJ2-2
size: .

CDR3: CSARTGGADTQYF
DNA: TGCAGCGCTAGGACAGGGGGCGCAGATACGCAGTATTTT
D: TRBD1
V: TRBV29-1
J: TRBJ2-3
size: .

CDR3: CATSDPGQGDNEQFF
DNA: TGTGCCACCAGTGACCCTGGACAGGGGGACAATGAGCAGTTCTTC
D: TRBD1
V: TRBV24-1
J: TRBJ2-1
size: .

CDR3: CASGGGRDTGELFF
DNA: TGTGCCAGTGGTGGAGGGAGGGACACCGGGGAGCTGTTTTTT
D: TRBD2
V: TRBV28
J: TRBJ2-2
size: .

CDR3: CASSWRSGNQPQHF
DNA: TGTGCCAGCAGTTGGAGATCAGGGAATCAGCCCCAGCATTTT
D: .
V: TRBV27
J: TRBJ1-5
size: .

CDR3: CASRLSTSVTYEQYF
DNA: TGTGCCAGCAGATTATCGACTAGCGTGACCTACGAGCAGTACTTC
D: TRBD2
V: TRBV11-2
J: TRBJ2-7
size: .

CDR3: CASSVGLAGQETQYF
DNA: TGTGCCAGCAGTGTGGGACTAGCGGGACAAGAGACCCAGTACTTC
D: TRBD2
V: TRBV2
J: TRBJ2-5
size: .

CDR3: CASSVIQDTEAFF
DNA: TGTGCCAGCAGCGTCATACAGGACACTGAAGCTTTCTTT
D: .
V: TRBV9
J: TRBJ1-1
size: .

CDR3: CASSVGGGNTGELFF
DNA: TGTGCCAGCAGCGTAGGGGGAGGTAACACCGGGGAGCTGTTTTTT
D: .
V: TRBV9
J: TRBJ2-2
size: .

CDR3: CASSLTASGGGEQFF
DNA: TGCGCCAGCAGCTTGACGGCTAGCGGGGGAGGGGAGCAGTTCTTC
D: TRBD2
V: TRBV5-1
J: TRBJ2-1
size: .

CDR3: CASSQGPLRGSALAKNIQYF
DNA: TGTGCCAGTAGTCAAGGCCCGCTACGCGGGAGTGCCCTAGCCAAAAACATTCAGTACTTC
D: TRBD2
V: TRBV19
J: TRBJ2-4
size: .

CDR3: CASTSGVHANQPQHF
DNA: TGTGCCAGCACCTCGGGGGTGCACGCCAATCAGCCCCAGCATTTT
D: .
V: TRBV2
J: TRBJ1-5
size: .

CDR3: CASESSGSETDTQYF
DNA: TGTGCCAGCGAATCGAGCGGGAGCGAGACAGATACGCAGTATTTT
D: .
V: TRBV21-1
J: TRBJ2-3
size: .

CDR3: CATRRTGNTEAFF
DNA: TGTGCCACCCGACGGACAGGGAACACTGAAGCTTTCTTT
D: TRBD1
V: TRBV15
J: TRBJ1-1
size: .

CDR3: CASSQWTSGRGGNTQYF
DNA: TGCGCCAGCAGCCAATGGACTAGCGGGAGGGGGGGAAATACGCAGTATTTT
D: TRBD2
V: TRBV4-1
J: TRBJ2-3
size: .

CDR3: CASSPTMESAYNEQFF
DNA: TGTGCCAGCTCACCGACTATGGAGTCGGCCTACAATGAGCAGTTCTTC
D: .
V: TRBV18
J: TRBJ2-1
size: .

CDR3: CASSLTGEQFF
DNA: TGTGCCAGCAGCCTGACTGGTGAGCAGTTCTTC
D: .
V: TRBV5-4
J: TRBJ2-1
size: few

CDR3: CASSPGQGSANYGYTF
DNA: TGCGCCAGCAGCCCGGGACAGGGATCAGCTAACTATGGCTACACCTTC
D: TRBD1
V: TRBV5-1
J: TRBJ1-2
size: .

CDR3: CASSQGTGDGYTF
DNA: TGTGCCAGCAGCCAAGGGACAGGGGACGGCTACACCTTC
D: TRBD1
V: TRBV3-1/TRBV3-2
J: TRBJ1-2
size: .

CDR3: CASSWAGGNNQPQHF
DNA: TGTGCCAGCAGCTGGGCGGGGGGGAACAATCAGCCCCAGCATTTT
D: .
V: TRBV27
J: TRBJ1-5
size: .

CDR3: CASSFTQDSPLHF
DNA: TGTGCCAGCAGTTTTACCCAGGATTCACCCCTCCACTTT
D: .
V: TRBV12-3/TRBV12-4
J: TRBJ1-6
size: .

CDR3: CASSLDRWETQYF
DNA: TGTGCCAGCAGCCTCGACAGGTGGGAGACCCAGTACTTC
D: .
V: TRBV28
J: TRBJ2-5
size: once

CDR3: CASSFKETQYF
DNA: TGCGCCAGCAGCTTCAAAGAGACCCAGTACTTC
D: .
V: TRBV5-1
J: TRBJ2-5
size: .

CDR3: CASSAWGDEQYF
DNA: TGTGCCAGCAGTGCTTGGGGGGACGAGCAGTACTTC
D: .
V: TRBV5-6
J: TRBJ2-7
size: .

CDR3: CASSQGTSSTNEKLFF
DNA: TGTGCCAGCAGCCAGGGCACTTCTTCAACTAATGAAAAACTGTTTTTT
D: .
V: TRBV3-1/TRBV3-2
J: TRBJ1-4
size: .

CDR3: CASSRGTGGSDTQYF
DNA: TGTGCCAGCAGCCGGGGGACAGGGGGATCAGATACGCAGTATTTT
D: TRBD1
V: TRBV6-5
J: TRBJ2-3
size: .

CDR3: CASSLVVGGTGLNTEAFF
DNA: TGCGCCAGCAGCTTGGTGGTGGGCGGGACAGGTTTGAACACTGAAGCTTTCTTT
D: TRBD1
V: TRBV5-1
J: TRBJ1-1
size: .

CDR3: CASSRTALRGQPQHF
DNA: TGTGCCAGCAGTCGGACAGCCTTAAGGGGTCAGCCCCAGCATTTT
D: .
V: TRBV6-5
J: TRBJ1-5
size: .

CDR3: CASSPGFDTEAFF
DNA: TGTGCCAGCAGCCCCGGGTTTGACACTGAAGCTTTCTTT
D: .
V: TRBV11-2
J: TRBJ1-1
size: few

CDR3: CASRRDRPYGYTF
DNA: TGTGCCAGCAGGAGGGACAGACCTTATGGCTACACCTTC
D: TRBD1
V: TRBV28
J: TRBJ1-2
size: .